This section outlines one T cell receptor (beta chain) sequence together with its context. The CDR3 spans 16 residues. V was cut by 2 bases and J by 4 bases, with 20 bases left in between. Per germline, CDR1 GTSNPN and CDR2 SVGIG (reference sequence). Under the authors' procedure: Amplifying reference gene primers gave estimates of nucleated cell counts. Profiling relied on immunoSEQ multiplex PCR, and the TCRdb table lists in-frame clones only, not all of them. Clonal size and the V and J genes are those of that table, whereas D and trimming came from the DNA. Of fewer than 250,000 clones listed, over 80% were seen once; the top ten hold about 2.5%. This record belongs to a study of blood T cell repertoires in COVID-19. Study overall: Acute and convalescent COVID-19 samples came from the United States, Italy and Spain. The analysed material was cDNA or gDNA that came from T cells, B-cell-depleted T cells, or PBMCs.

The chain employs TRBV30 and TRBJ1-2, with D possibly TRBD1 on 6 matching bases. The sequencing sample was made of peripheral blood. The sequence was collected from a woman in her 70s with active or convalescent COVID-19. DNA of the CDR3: TGTGCCTGGAGTAAAGGGACGGGCAGGGGATTCTATGGCTACACCTTC. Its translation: CAWSKGTGRGFYGYTF.